Listed below are T cell receptor beta chains from one sample, sequenced in a study of blood T cell repertoires in COVID-19. TCRdb's table, derived via immunoSEQ multiplex PCR, lists solely in-frame clones and lacks some. In the table there are roughly 160,000 clones, approximately 84% of which are singletons. The sample comprised peripheral blood. The receptors shown here come from a woman older than 75 with COVID-19, enrolled during active disease. CDR3s leave out the opening cysteine and the closing phenylalanine or tryptophan. Clone size is stated in some rows and not others, as once, few, many or a class when expanded.

V gene,clone size,J gene,CDR3 protein
TRBV30,.,TRBJ1-5,AWGRVSNQPQH
TRBV6-5,.,TRBJ1-2,ATPLTQANGYT
TRBV18,few,TRBJ2-5,ASSPLGQQETQY
TRBV9,.,TRBJ2-2,ASSVERAGGRTGELF
TRBV1,.,TRBJ2-1,TSSQGVGGGVLAEQF
TRBV4-3,.,TRBJ1-2,ASSQDLTAHFYGYT
TRBV5-6,.,TRBJ1-2,ASSVVAGQDPYGYT
TRBV12-3/TRBV12-4,once,TRBJ2-3,ASSYPFGDTQY
TRBV18,.,TRBJ2-1,ASSPQPSGGAFYNEQF
TRBV19,.,TRBJ1-5,ASSIEGQGSRQPQH
TRBV18,.,TRBJ2-5,ASSPWSGGEETQY
TRBV5-1,.,TRBJ2-1,ASSLSGTSGRYNEQF
TRBV7-2,.,TRBJ1-1,ASSPASTVLINYEAF
TRBV6-1,once,TRBJ1-6,ASSELAEYNSPLH
TRBV5-1,few,TRBJ2-1,ASSLEPGVYNEQF
TRBV27,few,TRBJ1-4,ASSTTSGTVEKLF
TRBV19,.,TRBJ2-1,ASNRGGGYNEQF
TRBV5-1,few,TRBJ2-7,ASIRDSYSYEQY
TRBV29-1,.,TRBJ2-1,SVPASGSYNEQF
TRBV7-9,once,TRBJ2-5,ASSLGGVKETQY
TRBV5-5,.,TRBJ1-2,ASSLGPGWILGYT
TRBV7-9,.,TRBJ2-1,ASSFFSLSSYNEQF
TRBV12-3/TRBV12-4,.,TRBJ2-7,ASSRQGPEQY
TRBV4-1,.,TRBJ1-4,ASSQDWRGRGGEKLF
TRBV5-4,.,TRBJ2-3,ASSLGTSNLGTDTQY
TRBV2,.,TRBJ2-5,AILTSGGTQY
TRBV19,once,TRBJ2-1,ASSISSGGGNEQF
TRBV4-1,.,TRBJ2-5,ASSLTGLWETQY
TRBV7-3,.,TRBJ2-7,ASSEGGVEQY
TRBV7-2,.,TRBJ2-7,ASSLALAGADEQY
TRBV11-2,.,TRBJ2-6,ASSARLVAGGGANVLT
TRBV28,.,TRBJ1-5,ASTRRGRGNQPQH
TRBV6-2/TRBV6-3,once,TRBJ1-2,ASSYRGDSAYGYT
TRBV10-3,.,TRBJ2-3,AISGQGSTDTQY
TRBV12-5,.,TRBJ1-2,ASASGGSFGYGYT
TRBV5-1,.,TRBJ2-5,ASSFRQGAGETQY